What follows describes a single TCR beta chain. Its target is unknown. This sample was included in a study of shared clonotypes between healthy human individuals. The overall study: Three plates each covered CD4 naive and memory; CD8 naive two, CD8 memory one. Study outcomes and limitations: Estimated richness values were generally larger in naive subsets than in memory subsets.

Here immunoSEQ multiplex PCR was the method, and the copy in TCRdb shows in-frame clones only, minus some. The profile covers about 2 million clones, with 85% to 95% appearing a single time and around 0.13% taken by the ten largest. The CDR3 is 12 amino acids. Deletions cut 5 bases from V and 4 bases from J, with 3 bases between. Germline V gene sequence: CDR1 MNHEY, CDR2 SVGAGI. The sequenced sample was naive CD4+ T cells sorted from blood. Subset noted: CD45RA+ positively selected. This sequence was found in a man younger than 35 in good health. The V gene is TRBV6-5, the J gene TRBJ2-6; D remains unclear. The CDR3 is CASSTGANVLTF. The CDR3 region has the DNA TGTGCCAGCAGTACGGGGGCCAACGTCCTGACTTTC.